These T cell receptor beta chains were read from a single sample in a study of Graves' ophthalmopathy and Graves' hyperthyroidism. TCRdb processed the multiplex PCR reads anew with MiXCR; each CDR3 protein has one entry. The sample shows hundreds of thousands of distinct CDR3 sequences, roughly 40% of them seen only once. The sample was peripheral blood. The receptors stem from an adult man with Graves' ophthalmopathy. CDR3s include the opening cysteine and the closing phenylalanine or tryptophan. A D gene is named only where the DNA matches it firmly. Rows may omit the clone size; those that give it use once, few, many or a size class.

V	length	J	size	D	DNA	CDR3
TRBV7-9	14	TRBJ1-1	.	.	TGTGCCAGCAGCTTAGAAGCGGGCGACACTGAAGCTTTCTTT	CASSLEAGDTEAFF
TRBV19	13	TRBJ2-5	many	TRBD2	TGTGCCAGTAGTAGTCTAGCGGGAGAGACCCAGTACTTC	CASSSLAGETQYF
TRBV10-3	14	TRBJ2-5	many	.	TGTGCCATCAGTGAGTCTCATGGTGGGGAGACCCAGTACTTC	CAISESHGGETQYF
TRBV7-3	15	TRBJ1-2	many	.	TGTGCCAGCAGCTTAATGGCAGGGGAATGGTCTGGCTACACCTTC	CASSLMAGEWSGYTF
TRBV7-2	12	TRBJ2-2	once	TRBD1	TGTGCCGGACAGGGGGACACCGGGGAGCTGTTTTTT	CAGQGDTGELFF
TRBV6-5	15	TRBJ1-3	.	.	TGTGCCAGCAGTTACTCGAAGGACAGTGGAAACACCATATATTTT	CASSYSKDSGNTIYF
TRBV10-3	12	TRBJ1-6	.	.	TGTGCCATCAGTTCAGGGAATTCACCCCTCCACTTT	CAISSGNSPLHF
TRBV6-6	11	TRBJ2-5	.	.	TGTTCTACGGGAGTAGGGGAGACCCAGTACTTC	CSTGVGETQYF
TRBV3-1	12	TRBJ2-7	few	.	TGTGCCAGCAGTTACTCTGGTTACGAGCAGTACTTC	CASSYSGYEQYF
TRBV15	17	TRBJ2-2	few	TRBD2	TGTGCCACCAGCAGAGAATGGGGGGGGATAGGTACCGGGGAGCTGTTTTTT	CATSREWGGIGTGELFF
TRBV24-1	14	TRBJ1-5	.	TRBD1	TGTGCGAGAGCGCCGGGACAGGGGTATCAGCCCCAGCATTTT	CARAPGQGYQPQHF
TRBV7-8	15	TRBJ1-1	few	TRBD1	TGTGCCAGCAGCTTAGCCCCAGGGGGAACCACTGAAGCTTTCTTT	CASSLAPGGTTEAFF
TRBV10-3	15	TRBJ2-7	few	TRBD2	TGTGCCATCATGGCGACTAGCGGGACCTCCTACGAGCAGTACTTC	CAIMATSGTSYEQYF
TRBV7-9	11	TRBJ1-1	.	.	TGTGCCAGCAGCGCAGGGGATGAAGCTCTCTTT	CASSAGDEALF
TRBV19	14	TRBJ2-5	many	.	TGTGCCAGTAGTATAGCGGGAGTCGGCGAGACCCAGTACTTC	CASSIAGVGETQYF
TRBV13	13	TRBJ1-1	few	.	TGTGCCAGCAGCTTAGTAACGGGGACTGAAGCTTTCTTT	CASSLVTGTEAFF
TRBV20-1	13	TRBJ1-1	.	.	TGCAGTGCTAGAGTCGGTAGTAAGACTGAAGCTTTCTTT	CSARVGSKTEAFF
TRBV29-1	12	TRBJ1-4	.	.	TGCAGCGTTGAACTAGCGGGAGAAAGGCTGTTTTTT	CSVELAGERLFF
TRBV12-3/TRBV12-4	16	TRBJ1-1	few	TRBD1	TGTGCCAGCAGTTTAGGAAGGGGGCTGGTGAACACTGAAGCTTTCTTT	CASSLGRGLVNTEAFF
TRBV20-1	11	TRBJ2-4	.	TRBD1	TGCAGTGCAGAACCGGGACAGCTAAAGTACTTC	CSAEPGQLKYF
TRBV20-1	16	TRBJ2-5	.	.	TGCAGTGCTAGCGGGGAAGACGCTAGCGTCCAAGAGACCCAGTACTTC	CSASGEDASVQETQYF
TRBV29-1	13	TRBJ2-7	many	.	TGCAGCGCCCGATTCCAGGGGAGGTACGAGCAGTACTTC	CSARFQGRYEQYF
TRBV20-1	16	TRBJ2-7	few	TRBD1	TGCAGTGCTAGCCCTAACAGGGGTCTCTCCTCCTACGAGCAGTACTTC	CSASPNRGLSSYEQYF
TRBV10-3	15	TRBJ1-3	.	TRBD1	TGTGCCAGCAGCGCGACAGGGGATCCTGGAAACACCATATATTTT	CASSATGDPGNTIYF
TRBV6-5	14	TRBJ1-2	many	.	TGTGCCAGCAGTTACAGTCAGGGGAACTATGGCTACACCTTC	CASSYSQGNYGYTF
TRBV15	14	TRBJ1-2	many	.	TGTGCCACCAGCAGAGGGCCCGGGAACTATGGCTACACCTTC	CATSRGPGNYGYTF
TRBV6-6	11	TRBJ1-1	.	.	TGTGCCAGCACCAAGCGGGTTGAAGCTTACTTT	CASTKRVEAYF
TRBV2	13	TRBJ1-1	once	.	TGTGCCAGCATTGGGGTATTCGGCACTGAAGCTTTCTTT	CASIGVFGTEAFF
TRBV7-2	16	TRBJ1-5	few	.	TGTGCCAGCAGCTTAGGGCGGGGTTCGGGCAATCAGCCCCAGCATTTT	CASSLGRGSGNQPQHF
TRBV7-2	14	TRBJ1-1	many	.	TGTGCCAGCAGCTTGGACAGAGAGAACACTGAAGCTTTCTTT	CASSLDRENTEAFF
TRBV10-3	14	TRBJ1-5	many	.	TGTGCCATCAGTGTGGCAGGGGGCAATCAGCCCCAGCATTTT	CAISVAGGNQPQHF